This TCR beta chain was profiled in a study of T-cell memory formation after mild COVID-19. Findings and caveats of the study: The SARS-CoV-2 specificity of second-wave clones reaching peak at day 37 remained unverified. The pre-infection memory compartment contained some responding clones, suggesting cross-reactive memory joined. Day 15 to 85 contracting clones showed balanced CD4/CD8; day 15 to 37 expanders favored CD4+.

Note on this clonotype: Its target is unknown.

TCRdb redid the calling of the 5' RACE reads with MiXCR, one entry per CDR3 protein. The sample includes roughly 370,000 distinct CDR3 sequences, roughly 15% seen only once; the top ten take 20% to 25%. Germline lookup yields CDR1 SGHDT and CDR2 YYEEEE. The length of the CDR3 is 12 residues. V dropped 4 bases and J dropped 5 bases, with 9 bases sitting between them. The clonotype comes from a man between 18 and 29 years old who had mild COVID-19 (a few samples of this study predate the infection). Cell type and time point are not known. The chain is built from TRBV5-6 and TRBJ1-2; a weak D match, TRBD1 (6 bases). Sequenced sample: PBMCs or a T cell subset sorted from them (not recorded which). Here the CDR3 DNA reads TGTGCCAGCAGCGAAGGACAGTATGGCTACACCTTC. Translated, it gives CASSEGQYGYTF.